This TCR beta chain was identified in a study of blood T cell repertoires in COVID-19. TCRdb's table, derived via immunoSEQ multiplex PCR, lists solely in-frame clones and lacks some. Found here are 220,000 or so clones, approximately 85% of them singletons; the top ten hold roughly 2%. Participant-given clinical history determined each cohort assignment. Recovered participants had two consecutive negative NP/OP PCR tests, healthcare professional clearance, or symptom resolution. Trimming at V came to 6 bases and at J to 5 bases, leaving 9 bases not matched to a gene. The CDR3 extends over 15 amino acids. The V gene's germline CDR1 is MGHDK and CDR2 SYGVNS.

The specimen sequenced was PBMCs or T cells enriched from blood (not recorded which). The chain links TRBV25-1 to TRBJ2-5; 10 nucleotides align to TRBD1. The receptor's source is a woman between 50 and 59 years old who had recovered from COVID-19. The CDR3 region is CASRPGQGMSETQYF. Written as DNA, the CDR3 is TGTGCCAGCAGACCGGGACAGGGGATGTCGGAGACCCAGTACTTC. Variable domain in full (rest from reference TRBV25-1 and TRBJ2-5): EADIYQTPRYLVIGTGKKITLECSQTMGHDKMYWYQQDPGMELHLIHYSYGVNSTEKGDLSSESTVSRIRTEHFPLTLESARPSHTSQYLCASRPGQGMSETQYFGPGTRLLVL.